This T cell receptor beta chain was recovered during a study of shared clonotypes between healthy human individuals. Study-wide results and caveats: Generation probabilities of non-shared clonotypes were lower (relative to those shared by all four donors). Larger estimated richness was generally seen in naive subsets than in memory subsets.

This CDR3 contains 14 residues. Germline values: CDR1 ENHRY, CDR2 SYGVKD. The V segment lost 6 bases and the J segment 1 base; nucleotides outside the gene matches: 5. As to this clone: Its matching antigen is unknown.

Terminally differentiated effector memory CD45RA+ cells were excluded from the naive CD8 cells, which were CD45RO-negative and positively selected for CCR7. Those who donated were healthy HIV-negative adults, with no recent acute infections or vaccinations reported. Generated by immunoSEQ multiplex PCR, the TCRdb table keeps only in-frame clones and is missing some. In the table there are over 800,000 clones, 80% to 95% of which are singletons. V gene TRBV10-3 combines with J gene TRBJ1-1; 7 positions match TRBD1. The sequence derives from a young man in good health. Input material: naive CD8+ T cells sorted from blood. CDR3 loop: CAISSTGPNTEAFF. The DNA of the CDR3 is TGTGCCATCAGCTCGACAGGGCCGAACACTGAAGCTTTCTTT.